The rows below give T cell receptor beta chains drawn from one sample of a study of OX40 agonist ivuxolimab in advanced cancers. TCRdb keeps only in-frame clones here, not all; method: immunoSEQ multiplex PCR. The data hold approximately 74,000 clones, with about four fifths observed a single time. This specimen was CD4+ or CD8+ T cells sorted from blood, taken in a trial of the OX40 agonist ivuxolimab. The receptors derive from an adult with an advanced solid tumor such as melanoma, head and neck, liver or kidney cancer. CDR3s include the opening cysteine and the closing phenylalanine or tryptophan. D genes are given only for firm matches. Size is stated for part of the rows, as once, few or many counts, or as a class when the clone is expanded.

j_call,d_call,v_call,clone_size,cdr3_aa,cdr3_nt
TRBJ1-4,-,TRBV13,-,CASSLSKSTNEKLFF,TGTGCCAGCAGCTTAAGCAAATCAACTAATGAAAAACTGTTTTTT
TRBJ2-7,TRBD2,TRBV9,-,CASSVAGLSSYEQYF,TGTGCCAGCAGCGTAGCGGGACTAAGCTCCTACGAGCAGTACTTC
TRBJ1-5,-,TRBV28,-,CASSLKGGVGNQPQHF,TGTGCCAGCAGTTTGAAGGGAGGTGTCGGCAATCAGCCCCAGCATTTT
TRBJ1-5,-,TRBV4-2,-,CASSQESGAEVQPQHF,TGTGCCAGCAGCCAAGAATCAGGGGCGGAAGTCCAGCCCCAGCATTTT
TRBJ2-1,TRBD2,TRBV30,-,CAWALGAGDNEQFF,TGTGCCTGGGCCCTGGGAGCGGGAGACAATGAGCAGTTCTTC
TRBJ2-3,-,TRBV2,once,CASSPVGPDTQYF,TGTGCCAGCAGTCCCGTAGGTCCAGATACGCAGTATTTT
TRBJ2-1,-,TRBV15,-,CATRGGQYNEQFF,TGTGCCACCAGGGGGGGACAGTACAATGAGCAGTTCTTC
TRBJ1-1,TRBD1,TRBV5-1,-,CASSLQPWDRDNTEAFF,TGCGCCAGCAGCTTGCAGCCGTGGGACAGGGATAACACTGAAGCTTTCTTT
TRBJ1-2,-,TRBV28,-,CASSLTVRYGYTF,TGTGCCAGCAGTTTAACAGTCCGCTATGGCTACACCTTC
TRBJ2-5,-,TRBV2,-,CASRGTPWTQYF,TGTGCCAGCAGGGGAACCCCATGGACCCAGTACTTC
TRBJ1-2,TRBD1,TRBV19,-,CASSIDLGQYAGDYGYTF,TGTGCCAGTAGTATAGATTTGGGACAGTACGCCGGGGACTATGGCTACACCTTC
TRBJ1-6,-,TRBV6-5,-,CASSYRTGTTNSPLHF,TGTGCCAGCAGTTACAGAACCGGGACAACTAATTCACCCCTCCACTTT
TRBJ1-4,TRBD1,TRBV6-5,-,CASSFTGGTNEKLFF,TGTGCCAGCAGTTTCACAGGGGGAACTAATGAAAAACTGTTTTTT
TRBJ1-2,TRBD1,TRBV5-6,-,CASSGWTGVYGYTF,TGTGCCAGCAGCGGATGGACAGGGGTCTATGGCTACACCTTC
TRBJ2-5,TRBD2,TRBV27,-,CASSLMGAGAVETQYF,TGTGCCAGCAGTTTAATGGGAGCGGGGGCAGTGGAGACCCAGTACTTC
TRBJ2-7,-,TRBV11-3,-,CASSPVQGEQYF,TGTGCCAGCAGCCCTGTACAGGGCGAGCAGTACTTC
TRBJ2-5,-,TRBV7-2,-,CASSPRLVGETQYF,TGTGCCAGCAGCCCCAGACTAGTCGGAGAGACCCAGTACTTC
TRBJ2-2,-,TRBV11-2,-,CASSRFRTGELFF,TGTGCCAGCAGCAGGTTTCGCACCGGGGAGCTGTTTTTT
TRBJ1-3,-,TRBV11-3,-,CASSPGTERGNTIYF,TGTGCCAGCAGCCCCGGGACCGAGCGGGGAAACACCATATATTTT
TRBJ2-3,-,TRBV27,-,CASSGARADTQYF,TGTGCCAGCAGCGGTGCCAGGGCAGATACGCAGTATTTT
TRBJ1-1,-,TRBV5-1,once,CASSSLMTDMNTEAFF,TGCGCCAGCAGCTCCCTCATGACAGACATGAACACTGAAGCTTTCTTT
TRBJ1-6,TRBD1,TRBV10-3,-,CAGQTGENSPLHF,TGTGCCGGCCAAACAGGGGAGAATTCACCCCTCCACTTT
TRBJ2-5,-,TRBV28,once,CASSFNLGGRETQYF,TGTGCCAGCAGTTTCAACTTAGGGGGGCGAGAGACCCAGTACTTC
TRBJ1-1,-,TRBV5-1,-,CASSLELWGPNTEAFF,TGCGCCAGCAGCTTGGAGTTATGGGGACCGAACACTGAAGCTTTCTTT
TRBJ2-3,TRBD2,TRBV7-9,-,CASRSGLAGVTDTQYF,TGTGCCAGCAGGTCAGGACTAGCGGGAGTGACAGATACGCAGTATTTT
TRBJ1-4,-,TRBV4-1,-,CASSQTRGEKLFF,TGCGCCAGCAGCCAAACCAGGGGCGAAAAACTGTTTTTT
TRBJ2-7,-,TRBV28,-,CASNTLDSQRSYEQYF,TGTGCCAGCAACACTTTGGACAGCCAGCGCTCCTACGAGCAGTACTTC
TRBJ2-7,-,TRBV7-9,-,CASSLPSRINYEQYF,TGTGCCAGCAGCCTCCCTTCTAGGATAAATTACGAGCAGTACTTC
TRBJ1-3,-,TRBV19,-,CASSIDYGRISGNTIYF,TGTGCCAGTAGTATAGACTACGGACGGATCTCTGGAAACACCATATATTTT
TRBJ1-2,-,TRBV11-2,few,CASSFGTPRGSGYGYTF,TGTGCCAGCAGCTTCGGGACCCCGAGGGGTTCGGGCTATGGCTACACCTTC
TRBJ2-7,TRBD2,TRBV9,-,CASSVDSSGIYEQYF,TGTGCCAGCAGCGTAGATTCTAGCGGGATTTACGAGCAGTACTTC
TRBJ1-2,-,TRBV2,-,CASSRGGQGYTF,TGTGCCAGCAGTCGGGGGGGCCAAGGCTACACCTTC
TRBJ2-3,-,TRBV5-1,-,CASSLLGAGDTQYF,TGCGCCAGCAGCTTGCTAGGGGCTGGAGATACGCAGTATTTT
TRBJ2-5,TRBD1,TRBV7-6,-,CASSSGQLETQYF,TGTGCCAGCAGCTCGGGACAGTTGGAGACCCAGTACTTC
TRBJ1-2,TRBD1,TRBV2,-,CASSVMAGQGAGYTF,TGTGCCAGCAGTGTTATGGCGGGACAGGGGGCGGGCTACACCTTC
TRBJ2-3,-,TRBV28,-,CASSLHAGGTGGTDTQYF,TGTGCCAGCAGTTTACATGCGGGGGGGACAGGAGGGACAGATACGCAGTATTTT
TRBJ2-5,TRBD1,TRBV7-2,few,CASSQGQLEGEYF,TGTGCCAGCAGCCAGGGACAGCTGGAAGGGGAGTACTTC
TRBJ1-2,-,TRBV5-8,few,CASSLARNYGYTF,TGTGCCAGCAGCTTGGCACGGAACTATGGCTACACCTTC
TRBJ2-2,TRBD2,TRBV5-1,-,CASSLLAGVSTGELFF,TGCGCCAGCAGCTTACTAGCGGGAGTTAGCACCGGGGAGCTGTTTTTT
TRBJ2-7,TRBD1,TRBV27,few,CASSLGTGVSYEQYF,TGTGCCAGCAGTTTAGGCACAGGGGTTTCCTACGAGCAGTACTTC
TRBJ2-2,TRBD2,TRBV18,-,CASSRERGLADKPNTGELFF,TGTGCCAGCTCACGGGAGAGAGGACTAGCCGACAAACCGAACACCGGGGAGCTGTTTTTT
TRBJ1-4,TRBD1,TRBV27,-,CASSSGGTNEKLFF,TGTGCCAGCAGTTCAGGGGGTACTAATGAAAAACTGTTTTTT
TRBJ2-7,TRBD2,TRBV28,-,CASRLAGVSYEQYF,TGTGCCAGCAGATTAGCGGGGGTCTCCTACGAGCAGTACTTC
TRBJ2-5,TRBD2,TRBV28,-,CASSLALWLAGPQETQYF,TGTGCCAGCAGTTTAGCCCTCTGGCTAGCGGGGCCGCAAGAGACCCAGTACTTC
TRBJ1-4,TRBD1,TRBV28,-,CASSLYRGSGEKLFF,TGTGCCAGCAGTTTATACAGGGGTTCGGGAGAAAAACTGTTTTTT
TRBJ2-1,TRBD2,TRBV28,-,CASSLSSSGSFSLYNEQFF,TGTGCCAGCAGTTTGTCTTCTAGCGGGAGTTTTTCTTTATACAATGAGCAGTTCTTC
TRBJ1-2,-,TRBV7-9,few,CASSYPAGYGYTF,TGTGCCAGCAGCTACCCGGCGGGGTATGGCTACACCTTC
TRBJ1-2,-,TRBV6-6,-,CAIGGGNYGYTF,TGTGCCATCGGGGGGGGAAACTATGGCTACACCTTC
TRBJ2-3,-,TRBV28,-,CASSLLTEGTDTQYF,TGTGCCAGCAGTTTGCTGACGGAGGGGACAGATACGCAGTATTTT
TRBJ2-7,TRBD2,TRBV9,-,CASSATSGSSYEQYF,TGTGCCAGCAGCGCCACTAGCGGGAGCTCCTACGAGCAGTACTTC
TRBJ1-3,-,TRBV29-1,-,CSVAGYGNTIYF,TGCAGCGTTGCAGGGTATGGAAACACCATATATTTT
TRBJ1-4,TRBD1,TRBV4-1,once,CASSGSGQGDLVPYYEKLFF,TGCGCCAGCAGCGGTTCGGGACAGGGGGATTTAGTTCCCTATTACGAAAAACTGTTTTTT
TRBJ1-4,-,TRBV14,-,CASSQRGTNEKLFF,TGTGCCAGCAGCCAGAGGGGTACTAATGAAAAACTGTTTTTT